This T cell receptor (beta chain) came from a study of T cell changes during pregnancy in multiple sclerosis. The CDR3 is made up of 18 amino acids. Germline V gene data show CDR1 as MNHNS and CDR2 as SASEGT. The V and J ends lost 0 bases and 3 bases, in that order; junction bases with no gene match: 8. Measured with immunoSEQ multiplex PCR; TCRdb has only the in-frame clones, and not every one. The sample includes 35,000 to 50,000 clones, 88% of them seen just once. V gene TRBV6-1 combines with J gene TRBJ2-3, with TRBD2 matching over 11 bases. The source was CD4+ T cells from peripheral blood mononuclear cells, collected in the second trimester of pregnancy. The TCR comes from a female donor with multiple sclerosis, enrolled in a pregnancy study. The CDR3 loop is CASSEAAPLAGATDTQYF. The CDR3 nucleotides read TGTGCCAGCAGTGAAGCAGCCCCACTAGCGGGAGCGACAGATACGCAGTATTTT.